This TCR beta chain was obtained from a study of CD8 T cells in ankylosing spondylitis. One entry per CDR3 protein, called by TCRdb with MiXCR from the 5' RACE reads. Here the sample spans around 150,000 distinct CDR3 sequences, around 45% being singletons. This CDR3 comprises 14 residues. Trimming left V 1 base short and J 7 bases short, with 13 bases between. CDR1 is SEHNR, CDR2 FQNEAQ, per germline (reference sequence). The sample holds a few counts of this clonotype. The genes are TRBV7-9 and TRBJ1-2; no clear D gene. Sequenced sample: synovial fluid, either unsorted or a sorted T cell fraction (not recorded which). The TCR was taken from a male donor with ankylosing spondylitis. CDR3 residues: CASSLVSPPGGYTF. CDR3 DNA: TGTGCCAGCAGCTTAGTTTCTCCCCCGGGTGGCTACACCTTC.